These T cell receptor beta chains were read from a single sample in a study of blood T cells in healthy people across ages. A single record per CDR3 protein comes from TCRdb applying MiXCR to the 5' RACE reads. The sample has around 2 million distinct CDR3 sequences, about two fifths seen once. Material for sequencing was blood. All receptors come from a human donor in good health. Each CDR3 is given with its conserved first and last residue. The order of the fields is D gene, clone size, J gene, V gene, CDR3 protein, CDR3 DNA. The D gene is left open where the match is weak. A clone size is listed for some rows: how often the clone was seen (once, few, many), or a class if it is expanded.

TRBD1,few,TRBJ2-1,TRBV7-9,CASSDLQGTLGDEQFF,TGTGCCAGCAGCGATTTACAGGGGACCCTAGGAGATGAGCAGTTCTTC
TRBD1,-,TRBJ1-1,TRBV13,CASSGLDTGGKTEAFF,TGTGCCAGCAGCGGGCTAGACACAGGGGGCAAAACCGAAGCTTTCTTT
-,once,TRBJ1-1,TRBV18,CASSPTTTGSTEAFF,TGTGCCAGCTCACCCACAACAACAGGGAGCACTGAAGCTTTCTTT
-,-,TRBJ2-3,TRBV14,CASSHTGFFTDTQYF,TGTGCCAGCAGCCATACAGGGTTTTTCACAGATACGCAGTATTTT
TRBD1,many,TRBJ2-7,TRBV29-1,CSGKQGYEQYF,TGCAGCGGGAAACAGGGGTACGAGCAGTACTTC
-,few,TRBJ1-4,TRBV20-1,CSATPTDEKLFF,TGCAGTGCTACCCCGACAGATGAAAAACTGTTTTTT
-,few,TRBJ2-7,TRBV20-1,CSARGYRDFSYEQYF,TGCAGTGCCCGGGGCTACAGGGACTTCTCCTACGAGCAGTACTTC
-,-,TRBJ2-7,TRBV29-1,CSVESEDSLSYEQYF,TGCAGCGTTGAATCTGAGGACAGCCTTTCCTACGAGCAGTACTTC
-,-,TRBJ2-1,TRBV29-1,CSAEDPVEQFF,TGCAGTGCTGAAGACCCGGTTGAGCAGTTCTTC
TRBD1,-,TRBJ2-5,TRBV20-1,CSAPGQGAGTQYF,TGCAGTGCCCCGGGACAGGGGGCAGGGACCCAGTACTTC